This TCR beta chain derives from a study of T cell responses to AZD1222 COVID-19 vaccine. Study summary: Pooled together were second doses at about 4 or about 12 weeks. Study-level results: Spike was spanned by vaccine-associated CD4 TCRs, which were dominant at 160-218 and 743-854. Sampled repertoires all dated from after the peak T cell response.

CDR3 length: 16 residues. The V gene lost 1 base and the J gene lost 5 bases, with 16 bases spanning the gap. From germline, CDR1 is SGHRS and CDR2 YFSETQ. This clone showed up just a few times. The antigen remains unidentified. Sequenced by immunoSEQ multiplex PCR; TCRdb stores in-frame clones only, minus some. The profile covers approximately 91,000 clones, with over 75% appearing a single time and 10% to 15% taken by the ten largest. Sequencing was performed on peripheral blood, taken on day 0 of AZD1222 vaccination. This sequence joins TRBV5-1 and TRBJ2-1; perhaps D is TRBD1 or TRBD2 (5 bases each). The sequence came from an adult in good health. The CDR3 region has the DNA TGCGCCAGCAGCTTGCGCCCTCTGGGGGATAACAATGAGCAGTTCTTC. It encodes CASSLRPLGDNNEQFF.